These 12 T cell receptor beta chains share one sample of origin, sequenced in a study of T cells in Graves' hyperthyroidism and ophthalmopathy. RNA transcripts provided the source from which TCR beta CDR3 regions were amplified. An initial round of RT-PCR targeting the TCR CDR3 relied on the HTBI primer set. TCRdb re-called the multiplex PCR reads with MiXCR, one entry per CDR3 protein. Of nearly 600,000 distinct CDR3 sequences listed, around 14% are singletons. The sequencing sample was made of blood. The receptors originated from a woman younger than 35 with Graves' ophthalmopathy.

This clonotype has only a few counts. The rearrangement joins TRBV6-1 to TRBJ2-7, with D perhaps TRBD1 (6 bases). Germline V gene data show CDR1 as MNHNS and CDR2 as SASEGT. Deletions cut 6 bases from V and 2 bases from J, with 17 bases between. The CDR3 loop spans 15 amino acids. In nucleotides, the CDR3 is TGTGCCAGCAGGTCTGGCACACAGGGTGCCTACGAGCAGTACTTC. The encoded protein is CASRSGTQGAYEQYF.

This chain joins TRBV20-1 and TRBJ1-3, with a weak D call TRBD1 (5 bases). Germline V CDR1 and CDR2: DFQATT, SNEGSKA (reference sequence). This CDR3 is built from 12 residues. The V end lost 5 bases, the J end lost 4 bases, and 9 bases lay between the germline ends. CDR3 sequence reads: CSAGQGGNTIYF. The CDR3 DNA follows: TGCAGTGCTGGCCAGGGAGGAAACACCATATATTTT.

This clonotype was picked up many times. The V call is TRBV28, the J call TRBJ2-1; 8 positions match TRBD1. Germline-derived CDR1 and CDR2 are MDHEN and SYDVKM. V dropped 4 bases and J dropped 4; count of bases not matched to a gene: 9. The CDR3 is made up of 16 amino acids. In DNA, the CDR3 is TGTGCCAGCAGTTCAGTGGGGACAGGAGATTACAATGAGCAGTTCTTC. Its protein is CASSSVGTGDYNEQFF.

This clonotype turned up a few times. The V and J genes are TRBV6-1 and TRBJ2-4, with 8 bases aligning to TRBD1. The CDR3 totals 17 residues. Germline V lookup: CDR1 MNHNS, CDR2 SASEGT. J was trimmed by 0 bases and V by 6 bases; bases with no gene match: 10. The CDR3 DNA follows: TGTGCCAGCAGCATAATCCGACAGGGGTTAGCCAAAAACATTCAGTACTTC. Translation gives CASSIIRQGLAKNIQYF.

This clonotype was recorded at least ten times. The chain joins TRBV10-3 to TRBJ1-2; D remains unclear. Germline loops: CDR1 ENHRY, CDR2 SYGVKD. Trimming cost V 7 bases and J 5 bases, with 17 bases left between them. The CDR3 is made up of 14 amino acids. CDR3 sequence: CAINTPRRRYGYTF. The CDR3 nucleotides are TGTGCCATCAACACCCCAAGACGGCGATATGGCTACACCTTC.

This clonotype occurred many times. This chain connects TRBV28 to TRBJ2-1; TRBD2 agrees at 8 bases. The CDR3 totals 16 residues. The germline V gene has CDR1 MDHEN and CDR2 SYDVKM. With 8 bases clipped from V and 0 bases from J, the junction kept 9 bases outside the gene matches. The CDR3 loop is CASFWGSGGSYNEQFF. In DNA, the CDR3 is TGTGCCAGCTTTTGGGGGAGCGGGGGCTCCTACAATGAGCAGTTCTTC.

This clonotype was seen ten or more times. This rearrangement joins TRBV11-2 to TRBJ2-1; D gene uncertain. Trimming took off 5 bases at V and 6 bases at J, with 11 bases between the two ends. Germline lookup yields CDR1 SGHAT and CDR2 FQNNGV. CDR3 length: 13 residues. This chain's CDR3 is CASSPDPLNEQFF. CDR3 DNA: TGTGCCAGCAGCCCCGATCCCCTCAATGAGCAGTTCTTC.

This sequence joins TRBV18 and TRBJ2-2; a weak D match, TRBD1 (6 bases). V was clipped by 6 bases and J by 3 bases, with 14 bases between them. Germline CDR1 and CDR2: KGHSH and LQKENI. The CDR3 consists of 15 residues. CDR3 bases: TGTGCCAGCTCCGGACAGCAAAGCGACACCGGGGAGCTGTTTTTT. It translates to CASSGQQSDTGELFF.

The chain couples TRBV30 to TRBJ2-7, with a weak D call TRBD2 (6 bases). The V and J ends lost 5 bases and 2 bases respectively, with 16 bases between them. The CDR3 covers 14 residues. CDR1 is GTSNPN and CDR2 is SVGIG in the germline V gene (reference sequence). The CDR3 region has the DNA TGTGCCTGGGGCCAGGAGGGCCGGACCTACGAGCAGTACTTC. This translates into CAWGQEGRTYEQYF.

This clonotype has a count of ten or more. V and J are TRBV12-3 or TRBV12-4 and TRBJ2-5; D remains ambiguous. V was shortened by 7 bases and J by 0 bases, with 15 bases between the two germline ends. This CDR3 contains 15 residues. DNA for the CDR3: TGTGCCAGCAACGCCGCGGTTGGGGACCAAGAGACCCAGTACTTC. Its protein is CASNAAVGDQETQYF.

As to this clonotype: This sequence may be a read error, since a much larger clone differs from it by one base. This rearrangement joins TRBV29-1 to TRBJ2-3; TRBD2 matches at 7 bases. The junction had 5 bases not matched to a gene; V was cut back by 7 bases and J by 1 base. The CDR3 sequence is 13 residues long. CDR1 and CDR2 from the germline V gene are SQVTM and ANQGSEA. DNA of the CDR3: TGCAGCGCTGGGAGGGATGGCACAGATACGCAGTATTTT. The encoded protein is CSAGRDGTDTQYF.

This clonotype was recorded many times. This chain connects TRBV7-9 to TRBJ2-1, with TRBD2 identical over 12 bases. The CDR3 contains 15 residues. After removal of 6 bases from V and 5 bases from J, the junction contained 5 bases not matched to a gene. Per the germline V gene, CDR1 is SEHNR and CDR2 is FQNEAQ (reference sequence). CDR3 sequence reads: CASRSRTSGNNEQFF. The CDR3, as DNA: TGTGCCAGCAGGTCAAGGACTAGCGGGAACAATGAGCAGTTCTTC.